This T cell receptor (beta chain) is from a study of neoadjuvant anti-PD-1 for oral cavity cancer (dated by TCRdb to the early 2020s). For the wider study: Before curative-intent surgical resection, most patients were given three to four biweekly doses of nivolumab at 3 mg/kg. Patients who did not progress were given a fourth nivolumab dose at about day 43 and had definitive surgical resection on days 50-56. Patients with complete response, partial response or stable disease by RECIST 1.1 were defined as responders, whereas patients with progression were defined as non-responders. A 33% response rate was observed in the parent correlative cohort, in which about 12 patients were included. Here is what the overall study found, with its caveats: TCR analyses included only three patients per response group, and the authors called for larger cohorts for validation. After neoadjuvant nivolumab, T cell clonality (Gini index) in PBMCs was significantly higher in non-responders than in responders. Higher pretreatment blood Treg/Th17 ratios correlated with higher pretreatment blood TCRbeta clonality and lower post-treatment tumor TCRbeta clonality.

Concerning this clone itself: Its antigen specificity is not known. Per-base quality was not reported, and no clone a single base away is much larger than it.

Per the publication, the time point label means: after neoadjuvant nivolumab, at surgical resection. Patients had been newly diagnosed with stage II-IVA oral cavity squamous cell carcinoma, and no prior systemic or radiation treatment had been given to the patients. The cohort was made up of patients with locally advanced, HPV-negative oral cavity squamous cell carcinoma. No culture maintenance or expansion was done, as the peripheral blood mononuclear cells went straight to analysis. The samples were obtained from a longitudinal correlative study of a single-arm phase II trial testing neoadjuvant nivolumab in oral cavity squamous cell carcinoma. Subject-matched pre- and post-treatment PBMCs and tumors from three responders and three non-responders were subjected to genomic DNA-based TCRbeta sequencing. Peripheral blood mononuclear cells were collected once before nivolumab treatment and again after treatment, at the time of surgery. Genomic DNA was isolated from PBMCs using the Maxwell RSC DNA from Cells kit.

For deep sequencing, each PBMC sample was run in six replicates, with libraries mostly built from about 500 ng of input genomic DNA. The immunoSEQ hsTCRbeta kit was used to prepare TCRbeta libraries according to the manufacturer's instructions. Sequencing of the completed libraries took place using an Illumina NovaSeq 6000 S4 flow cell after they had been pooled to 3 nM. Regarding the original processing steps: Raw data preprocessing and quality control were performed with the immunoSEQ Analyzer. The analysis was limited to productive rearrangements, and each clonotype was defined by a unique CDR3 amino acid sequence. Repertoire clonality was estimated as the Gini-Simpson index, computed with the R package tcR. Gini indices were compared with Student's t test, and associations with tumor size change were assessed by Pearson correlation. TCRdb stores this immuneACCESS table with in-frame sequences only. Part of the clones is absent; in the studies checked, under half of the shortfall reflects unresolved V genes, and no reason is known for the rest. The V and J calls and the clone size are those of that table, but D and trimming were determined from the DNA. The sample table shows 14,000 or so clones, and just under 75% are seen once. The ten biggest clones cover approximately 2% of the sample.

The receptor was isolated from a person aged 35-79 years with oral cavity squamous cell carcinoma. The sample consisted of PBMCs, taken after nivolumab (anti-PD-1) treatment.

At the DNA level, the sequence is TGCGCCAGCAGCCAAGGTATTGTAATGGTCCCGACGGGCGGGGAGCTGTTTTTT. It is translated as CASSQGIVMVPTGGELFF. Recombination linked TRBV4-1 to TRBJ2-2; the D gene identity is not certain. From a lookup of the germline V gene, CDR1 and CDR2 are MGHRA and YSYEKL. The junction shows trimming of 1 base on V and 7 bases on J, plus 22 bases between the germline ends. The CDR3 covers 18 residues, taking in both the cysteine and the phenylalanine. Of all the DNA, just the CDR3 is kept, 54 bases in frame from base 1.